This passage covers 27 T cell receptor beta chains from one sample sequenced in a study of beta chain features in type 1 diabetes. Expressed TCRB transcripts got sequenced, as all isolated RNA was reverse transcribed. Sequencing used immunoSEQ multiplex PCR; TCRdb keeps in-frame clones, though not all of them. This table holds 450,000 to 550,000 clones, 30% found once. The sample consisted of naive CD4+ T cells from blood. The source is a man aged 18-30 years in good health.

V and J are TRBV9 and TRBJ1-1; no clear D. The CDR3 consists of 14 residues. Trimming removed 4 bases from V and 4 bases from J, with 14 bases in between. CDR1 and CDR2 (germline): SGDLS, YYNGEE. CDR3 protein: CASSIGDAGTEAFF. The CDR3 DNA follows: TGTGCCAGCAGCATCGGGGATGCGGGCACTGAAGCTTTCTTT.

To note about this clone: This sample also contains other DNA sequences that code for the same CDR3. This rearrangement joins TRBV9 to TRBJ1-2; D is unresolved. Deletions cut 0 bases from V and 0 bases from J, with 3 bases between. The germline V gene has CDR1 SGDLS and CDR2 YYNGEE. The CDR3 is 13 residues long. The CDR3 here is CASSVDANYGYTF. CDR3 coding DNA: TGTGCCAGCAGCGTAGACGCTAACTATGGCTACACCTTC.

The chain recombines TRBV10-3 with TRBJ1-2, with D maybe TRBD1 (5 bases). Germline V CDR1 and CDR2: ENHRY, SYGVKD. This CDR3 is 12 amino acids long. Trimming stripped 4 bases from V and 6 bases from J, with 9 bases between. CDR3 bases: TGTGCCATCAGTGCCCCGGGGGATGGCTACACCTTC. Protein product: CAISAPGDGYTF.

The chain employs TRBV5-1 and TRBJ2-5, with 7 bases aligning to TRBD1. The CDR3 sequence is 14 residues long. From germline, CDR1 is SGHRS and CDR2 YFSETQ. J was trimmed by 3 bases and V by 4 bases; bases with no gene match: 6. In nucleotides, the CDR3 is TGCGCCAGCAGCCTAATGGGGACAGAAGAGACCCAGTACTTC. Amino acids: CASSLMGTEETQYF.

J is TRBJ2-5 and V is TRBV19; no definite D call. The CDR3 is 14 residues long. V was pared by 5 bases and J by 1 base, with 11 bases between. Germline assignment: CDR1 LNHDA and CDR2 SQIVND (reference sequence). The CDR3 is CASSPLRTQETQYF. In DNA, the CDR3 is TGTGCCAGTAGTCCCCTGAGGACCCAAGAGACCCAGTACTTC.

V and J are TRBV5-1 and TRBJ2-7; 7 nucleotides agree with TRBD2. CDR3 length equals 14 residues. The V segment lost 3 bases and the J segment 5 bases; nucleotides outside the gene matches: 8. Germline CDR1 SGHRS, CDR2 YFSETQ. For the CDR3, the DNA is TGCGCCAGCAGCTCCGGACCCGGGAGGAACGAGCAGTACTTC. This codes for CASSSGPGRNEQYF.

The chain joins TRBV7-2 to TRBJ2-7, with 7 bases aligning to TRBD2. Germline V gives CDR1 SGHTA, CDR2 FQGNSA. V gave up 5 bases and J gave up 5 bases; unmatched junction bases: 6. The CDR3 sequence is 13 residues long. The CDR3 region has the DNA TGTGCCAGCAGCCCAGCGGGAATCAACGAGCAGTACTTC. It is translated as CASSPAGINEQYF.

This clone was seen a few times. The chain joins TRBV30 to TRBJ2-5; 10 nucleotides agree with TRBD1. The DNA end is more similar to TRBJ2-7, so the J call may be wrong. The CDR3 has 14 amino acids. CDR1 is GTSNPN and CDR2 is SVGIG in the germline V gene (reference sequence). The CDR3 DNA sequence: TGTGCCTGGAGTCTCGGGACAGGGGACTACGAGCAGTACTTC. Protein product: CAWSLGTGDYEQYF.

V usage is TRBV6-1 and J usage is TRBJ1-5, with D possibly matching TRBD1 (6 bases). CDR3 length: 14 residues. Trimming removed 6 bases at V and 3 bases at J, with 12 bases between. Germline V gene sequence: CDR1 MNHNS, CDR2 SASEGT. CDR3 nucleotide sequence: TGTGCCAGCAGCGTGGGGGGCCCCAATCAGCCCCAGCATTTT. Protein: CASSVGGPNQPQHF.

This chain links TRBV5-4 with TRBJ2-2; TRBD1 matches at 7 bases. Trimming removed 6 bases from V and 3 bases from J; junction bases left unmatched: 8. CDR1 and CDR2 from the germline V gene are SGHNT and YYREEE (reference sequence). The CDR3 totals 15 residues. CDR3 nucleotide sequence: TGTGCCAGCAACAGACAGGGTCGGGACACCGGGGAGCTGTTTTTT. Encoded protein: CASNRQGRDTGELFF.

The V gene is TRBV14, the J gene TRBJ2-1; 15 bases fit TRBD2. The ends lost 0 bases at V and 7 bases at J; junction bases unmatched: 10. CDR1 and CDR2 (germline): SGHDN, FVKESK. The CDR3 spans 19 residues. The CDR3 is CASSQEGGLAGGPRNEQFF. CDR3 coding DNA: TGTGCCAGCAGCCAAGAGGGAGGACTAGCGGGAGGGCCGAGGAATGAGCAGTTCTTC.

This clone came up a few times. This rearrangement joins TRBV5-1 to TRBJ2-7; no definite D call. The V end was cut by 4 bases, the J end by 5 bases, with 19 bases between. The CDR3 is 15 residues long. Germline CDR1 and CDR2: SGHRS and YFSETQ. CDR3 region: CASSPLYQQRDEQYF. The CDR3 coding sequence is TGCGCCAGCAGCCCCCTTTACCAACAAAGGGACGAGCAGTACTTC.

The sample holds a few counts of this clone. The chain is built from TRBV5-1 and TRBJ1-1; D gene ambiguous. V was shortened by 6 bases and J by 0 bases, with 9 bases between the two germline ends. This CDR3 has 13 amino acids. CDR1 is SGHRS, CDR2 YFSETQ, per germline. CDR3 nucleotides: TGCGCCAGCAAGGAGGATATGAACACTGAAGCTTTCTTT. This gives the protein CASKEDMNTEAFF. Variable domain in full (rest from reference TRBV5-1 and TRBJ1-1): KAGVTQTPRYLIKTRGQQVTLSCSPISGHRSVSWYQQTPGQGLQFLFEYFSETQRNKGNFPGRFSGRQFSNSRSEMNVSTLELGDSALYLCASKEDMNTEAFFGQGTRLTVV.

This rearrangement joins TRBV7-9 to TRBJ2-1; 10 bases align to TRBD2. The CDR3 is 15 amino acids. In germline, CDR1 is SEHNR, CDR2 FQNEAQ (reference sequence). V gave up 3 bases and J gave up 4 bases; unmatched junction bases: 3. The CDR3 bases are TGTGCCAGCAGCTTCCTAGCGGGGGAATACAATGAGCAGTTCTTC. Protein product: CASSFLAGEYNEQFF.

The rearrangement uses TRBV13 and TRBJ2-3; 11 positions match TRBD2. Losses at the gene ends were 0 bases for V and 6 bases for J; bases not matched to a gene: 2. Germline CDR1 reads PRHDT; CDR2 reads FYEKMQ (reference sequence). The CDR3 consists of 15 residues. The CDR3 reads CASSLGTSGADTQYF. Here the CDR3 DNA reads TGTGCCAGCAGCTTAGGGACTAGCGGGGCGGATACGCAGTATTTT.

This chain joins TRBV4-3 and TRBJ2-1; 8 bases fit TRBD2. The CDR3 is made up of 16 amino acids. V lost 1 base, J lost 8 bases, and 10 bases stayed unmatched. CDR1 LGHNA and CDR2 YSLEER come from the germline V gene. The CDR3 DNA is TGCGCCAGCAGCCAAGGGTTCAGCGGGAGAATGCATGAGCAGTTCTTC. Protein: CASSQGFSGRMHEQFF.

The V call is TRBV29-1, the J call TRBJ2-5, with D perhaps matching TRBD1 or TRBD2 (6 bases each). Germline CDR1 is SQVTM and CDR2 is ANQGSEA. V dropped 7 bases and J dropped 2 bases, with 11 bases sitting between them. This CDR3 has 12 residues. The CDR3 reads CSGLGGQETQYF. CDR3 nucleotide sequence: TGCAGCGGACTAGGGGGGCAAGAGACCCAGTACTTC.

The rearrangement uses TRBV5-1 and TRBJ2-3; 9 bases align to TRBD2. Germline V gene data show CDR1 as SGHRS and CDR2 as YFSETQ. CDR3 size: 15 residues. V shed 5 bases, J shed 3 bases, and the junction held 7 bases outside the gene matches. CDR3 loop: CASRNSGSGTDTQYF. CDR3 DNA: TGCGCCAGCAGGAATAGCGGGAGTGGGACAGATACGCAGTATTTT.

This rearrangement joins TRBV30 to TRBJ2-6, with D unresolved. This CDR3 contains 15 residues. V lost 3 bases to trimming and J lost 1 base, with 10 bases between them. Germline CDR1 is GTSNPN and CDR2 is SVGIG (reference sequence). The CDR3 DNA reads TGTGCCTGGAGCGGCCGGGCATCTGGGGCCAACGTCCTGACTTTC. Its protein product is CAWSGRASGANVLTF.

The chain has TRBV25-1 and TRBJ2-3, with a possible D match to TRBD1 (6 bases). Germline values: CDR1 MGHDK, CDR2 SYGVNS. The CDR3 is 16 amino acids. Deletions cut 5 bases from V and 2 bases from J, with 17 bases between. CDR3 in amino acids: CASSTPGTPFTDTQYF. The CDR3 DNA follows: TGTGCCAGCAGTACACCCGGGACACCTTTCACAGATACGCAGTATTTT.

J is TRBJ2-5 and V is TRBV15; 7 bases are shared with TRBD2. With 1 base clipped from V and 5 bases from J, the junction kept 10 bases outside the gene matches. CDR1 is LNHNV, CDR2 YYDKDF, per germline (reference sequence). The CDR3 length is 16 residues. The CDR3 bases are TGTGCCACCAGCAGAGGCTTTACTAGCGAGTCTGAGACCCAGTACTTC. Residues: CATSRGFTSESETQYF.

The chain couples TRBV14 to TRBJ2-3, with 8 bases aligning to TRBD1. Germline CDR1 is SGHDN and CDR2 is FVKESK. This CDR3 is built from 14 residues. V shed 3 bases, J shed 6 bases, and the junction held 5 bases outside the gene matches. This chain's CDR3 is CASSHRGPGDTQYF. CDR3 coding DNA: TGTGCCAGCAGCCACAGGGGGCCGGGGGATACGCAGTATTTT.

V usage is TRBV23-1 and J usage is TRBJ2-7; 8 nucleotides align to TRBD1. TRBV23-1 is labeled an ORF, and its function is uncertain. This CDR3 is built from 16 residues. The V and J ends lost 4 bases and 2 bases, in that order; junction bases with no gene match: 10. The CDR3 bases are TGCGCCAGCAGTCGCCCGGGACAGGAAACCCCCTACGAGCAGTACTTC. Protein: CASSRPGQETPYEQYF.

This clone showed up just a few times. This sequence joins TRBV7-9 and TRBJ1-2, with TRBD1 identical over 7 bases. Trimming removed 0 bases from V and 6 bases from J; junction bases left unmatched: 4. The CDR3 length is 14 residues. The germline CDR1 and CDR2 sequences are SEHNR and FQNEAQ (reference sequence). The CDR3 DNA reads TGTGCCAGCAGCTTAGCCGGACAGGTTAATGGCTACACCTTC. Translating it yields CASSLAGQVNGYTF.

A single count supports this clone. The V gene is TRBV7-3, the J gene TRBJ2-3; a possible D gene is TRBD2 (6 bases). V lost 5 bases and J lost 5, with 11 bases in between. This CDR3 is 13 amino acids long. Germline V gene lookup returns CDR1 SGHTA and CDR2 FQGTGA. The CDR3 here is CASSPRREDTQYF. CDR3 in DNA: TGTGCCAGCAGCCCTCGGAGGGAAGATACGCAGTATTTT. Looking up the rest from reference TRBV7-3 and TRBJ2-3 gives the full variable domain: GAGVSQTPSNKVTEKGKYVELRCDPISGHTALYWYRQSLGQGPEFLIYFQGTGAADDSGLPNDRFFAVRPEGSVSTLKIQRTERGDSAVYLCASSPRREDTQYFGPGTRLTVL.

The table lists this clone with a few counts. J is TRBJ1-1 and V is TRBV10-3; D call uncertain. V was trimmed by 6 bases and J by 10 bases, leaving 12 bases between them. Germline V gene data show CDR1 as ENHRY and CDR2 as SYGVKD. CDR3 size: 11 residues. CDR3 in amino acids: CAIRGSSVAFF. The CDR3 DNA sequence: TGTGCCATCAGGGGAAGCTCCGTAGCTTTCTTT.

This clone has more than one count but fewer than ten. The rearrangement joins TRBV30 to TRBJ2-6, with D uncertain. CDR3 length: 14 amino acids. Germline V CDR1 and CDR2: GTSNPN, SVGIG (reference sequence). Trimming shortened V by 4 bases and J by 3 bases, and 10 bases separated the two germline ends. In DNA form, the CDR3 reads TGTGCCTGGAAGTCCGGTAGTGGGGCCAACGTCCTGACTTTC. Amino acid sequence: CAWKSGSGANVLTF.